Listed below are T cell receptor beta chains from one sample, sequenced in a study of T cells in Graves' hyperthyroidism and ophthalmopathy. MiXCR, applied by TCRdb to the multiplex PCR reads, yields one record per CDR3 protein. The data show approximately 300,000 distinct CDR3 sequences, with about 17% seen just once and about 51% held by the top ten. Sequencing was done on a sample of blood. These receptors originate from a woman aged 55-69 years with Graves' ophthalmopathy. The CDR3 runs from the conserved cysteine through the conserved F or W.

v_gene	j_gene	CDR3aa
TRBV2	TRBJ2-3	CASMRGTTDTQYF
TRBV19	TRBJ1-1	CASSMAGDTEAFF
TRBV9	TRBJ2-5	CASSVEGLSGIQYF
TRBV12-3/TRBV12-4	TRBJ1-5	CASSFSLGWNQPQHF
TRBV20-1	TRBJ1-6	CSARDGRFDNSPLHF
TRBV20-1	TRBJ1-2	CSALGGPMAGYTF
TRBV5-1	TRBJ2-3	CASSLQSTDTQYF
TRBV27	TRBJ2-7	CASSPFLAYYEQYF
TRBV4-1	TRBJ2-2	CASSQYGTANTGELFF
TRBV28	TRBJ2-7	CASSYSGRRYEQYF
TRBV20-1	TRBJ1-1	CSAREGQDTEAFF
TRBV9	TRBJ2-2	CASSPGGTGELFF
TRBV7-2	TRBJ2-5	CASSLAGRVQETQYF
TRBV24-1	TRBJ2-7	CATGAAPTGEQYF
TRBV5-4	TRBJ1-1	CASSSRTGDTEAFF
TRBV12-3/TRBV12-4	TRBJ1-6	CASSLISFNSPLHF
TRBV7-7	TRBJ2-5	CASSQTGGEGETQYF
TRBV7-9	TRBJ1-4	CASSFWGGATNEKLFF
TRBV15	TRBJ1-1	CATSGGRMNTEAFF
TRBV18	TRBJ2-7	CASSRREGAGYEQYF
TRBV7-9	TRBJ2-3	CATTNRVQTDTQYF
TRBV20-1	TRBJ2-7	CSANPLDWAAEQYF
TRBV6-1	TRBJ2-3	CASSFSRDRDTQYF
TRBV20-1	TRBJ2-3	CSASQLGGGDTQYF
TRBV27	TRBJ1-6	CASRLSSYNSPLHF
TRBV5-5	TRBJ2-2	CASSFGTGVNTGELFF
TRBV5-8	TRBJ2-6	CASSLAIVSGANVLTF
TRBV7-9	TRBJ2-7	CASSPRLAGNPEQYF
TRBV2	TRBJ2-6	CASSEEVSGANVLTF
TRBV20-1	TRBJ2-5	CSARDVTGTQETQYF
TRBV20-1	TRBJ1-5	CSARDRRVGSNQPQHF
TRBV6-2/TRBV6-3	TRBJ2-1	CASSYSAWTGTHNEQFF
TRBV6-1	TRBJ2-3	CASRDRGITDTQYF
TRBV15	TRBJ1-4	CATSRAGTTNEKLFF
TRBV28	TRBJ2-5	CASSLWGSSGIPQETQYF
TRBV5-1	TRBJ1-5	CASSLEPAGRNQPQHF
TRBV5-1	TRBJ2-5	CASTVQETQYF
TRBV28	TRBJ2-3	CASSPERGVGDTQYF
TRBV7-8	TRBJ2-1	CASSLPRGPSGTYNEQFF
TRBV28	TRBJ2-7	CASSVVLAYEQYF
TRBV6-2/TRBV6-3	TRBJ2-7	CASSRPGPLEQYF
TRBV5-1	TRBJ2-7	CASSLGHSQFSEQYF
TRBV5-1	TRBJ2-7	CASSLVVAASYEQYF
TRBV6-1	TRBJ1-6	CASRWDGNSPLHF
TRBV6-1	TRBJ2-6	CASSENRGHGANVLAF
TRBV20-1	TRBJ2-7	CSGSDLVGYEQYF
TRBV2	TRBJ1-1	CASNVYGGTEAFF
TRBV7-8	TRBJ1-4	CASTLTPGPSEKLFF
TRBV9	TRBJ2-1	CASSEGSGSTDEQFF
TRBV28	TRBJ1-2	CASSFRTGRVNYGYTF
TRBV9	TRBJ2-7	CASSVYGSPYEQYF
TRBV2	TRBJ1-1	CASSEAGYKAFF
TRBV12-3/TRBV12-4	TRBJ1-1	CASSPPRETEAFF
TRBV7-2	TRBJ1-1	CASSQGEFNTEAFF
TRBV6-2/TRBV6-3	TRBJ2-7	CASSYSEAGKPYEQYF